These 10 T cell receptor beta chains came from one sample sequenced in a study of blood T cell repertoires in COVID-19. Sequencing was performed with immunoSEQ multiplex PCR; in TCRdb, only in-frame clones are kept and a portion is missing. The sample includes 110,000 or so clones, roughly 89% of them seen just once. Source material: peripheral blood. These receptors were taken from a human donor with acute or convalescent COVID-19. The donor label of this sample is uncertain.

This clone showed up just a few times. Sequence at one end of the junction differs from germline and may be a read error. The chain employs TRBV6-6 and TRBJ1-5; D is undetermined. Germline V gives CDR1 MNHNY, CDR2 SVGAGI (reference sequence). The CDR3 runs to 14 residues. This chain's CDR3 is CASGYTNSNQPQHF. CDR3 sequence (DNA): TGTGCCAGCGGTTATACAAATAGCAATCAGCCCCAGCATTTT.

This chain uses TRBV19 with TRBJ2-5; no reliable D call. The CDR3 runs 13 residues. With 3 bases removed from V and 3 bases from J, the gap between germline ends came to 8 bases. Germline lookup yields CDR1 LNHDA and CDR2 SQIVND (reference sequence). The CDR3 bases are TGTGCCAGTAGTATTCTACTTAAAGAGACCCAGTACTTC. As protein: CASSILLKETQYF. The full variable domain, completed using reference TRBV19 and TRBJ2-5, is DGGITQSPKYLFRKEGQNVTLSCEQNLNHDAMYWYRQDPGQGLRLIYYSQIVNDFQKGDIAEGYSVSREKKESFPLTVTSAQKNPTAFYLCASSILLKETQYFGPGTRLLVL.

The chain joins TRBV19 to TRBJ1-5; no definite D call. CDR3 size: 12 residues. V gave up 5 bases and J gave up 5 bases, with 7 bases separating them. Germline V gene lookup returns CDR1 LNHDA and CDR2 SQIVND (reference sequence). The CDR3, as DNA: TGTGCCAGTAGTCCCCTTTATCAGCCCCAGCATTTT. Encoded protein: CASSPLYQPQHF.

The chain employs TRBV28 and TRBJ1-1, with TRBD1 as a possible D gene (6 bases). The CDR3 is 17 amino acids. V was shortened by 3 bases and J by 4 bases, with 21 bases between the two germline ends. Looked up from germline, CDR1 is MDHEN and CDR2 is SYDVKM. The CDR3: CASSFGQGRRGGTEAFF. As DNA, the CDR3 is TGTGCCAGCAGTTTCGGGCAGGGCCGCCGAGGGGGCACTGAAGCTTTCTTT.

The CDR3 reads CASAAGGYGYTF. CDR3 sequence (DNA): TGTGCCAGCGCGGCAGGGGGCTATGGCTACACCTTC. The V gene is TRBV6-5, the J gene TRBJ1-2; 7 nucleotides align to TRBD1. V lost 8 bases to trimming and J lost 4 bases; unmatched junction nucleotides: 4. The CDR3 is made up of 12 amino acids. The germline CDR1 and CDR2 sequences are MNHEY and SVGAGI.

The V call is TRBV7-6, the J call TRBJ2-1; TRBD2 is a possible D gene (5 bases). V lost 3 bases to trimming and J lost 7 bases, with 19 bases between them. The CDR3 contains 16 residues. CDR1 is SGHVS, CDR2 FNYEAQ, per germline. The CDR3 is CASSFVAAAGLNEQFF. CDR3 nucleotide sequence: TGTGCCAGCAGCTTCGTGGCGGCGGCGGGTTTGAATGAGCAGTTCTTC.

This clone showed up just a few times. V and J are TRBV15 and TRBJ1-2; 11 bases agree with TRBD1. This CDR3 is 15 amino acids long. Trimming cost V 8 bases and J 4 bases; bases outside gene matches: 9. Germline V gene sequence: CDR1 LNHNV, CDR2 YYDKDF (reference sequence). The CDR3: CATAKGGQGAYGYTF. The CDR3 region has the DNA TGTGCCACCGCTAAGGGAGGACAGGGGGCCTATGGCTACACCTTC.

The chain combines TRBV28 with TRBJ2-7; TRBD1 matches at 9 bases. Germline V gene lookup returns CDR1 MDHEN and CDR2 SYDVKM. CDR3 length equals 15 residues. V lost 6 bases to trimming and J lost 1 base; unmatched junction nucleotides: 7. CDR3: CASSSTGTGSYEQYF. The CDR3, as DNA: TGTGCCAGCAGCTCAACCGGGACAGGGTCCTACGAGCAGTACTTC. Looking up the rest from reference TRBV28 and TRBJ2-7 gives the full variable domain: DVKVTQSSRYLVKRTGEKVFLECVQDMDHENMFWYRQDPGLGLRLIYFSYDVKMKEKGDIPEGYSVSREKKERFSLILESASTNQTSMYLCASSSTGTGSYEQYFGPGTRLTVT.

The V gene is TRBV12-3 or TRBV12-4, the J gene TRBJ1-5; 9 bases fit TRBD1. The junction had 3 bases not matched to a gene; V was cut back by 6 bases and J by 6 bases. CDR3 length: 13 residues. CDR3 nucleotides: TGTGCCAGCAGCCGGGGACAGGGTCAGCCCCAGCATTTT. Translating it yields CASSRGQGQPQHF.

The V gene is TRBV29-1, the J gene TRBJ2-1; possible D gene TRBD1, 5 bases. Trimming stripped 0 bases from V and 8 bases from J, with 11 bases between. This CDR3 region has 13 residues. In germline, CDR1 is SQVTM, CDR2 ANQGSEA. The chain's CDR3 is CSVEDPRADEQFF. The DNA of the CDR3 is TGCAGCGTTGAAGATCCCAGGGCGGATGAGCAGTTCTTC.